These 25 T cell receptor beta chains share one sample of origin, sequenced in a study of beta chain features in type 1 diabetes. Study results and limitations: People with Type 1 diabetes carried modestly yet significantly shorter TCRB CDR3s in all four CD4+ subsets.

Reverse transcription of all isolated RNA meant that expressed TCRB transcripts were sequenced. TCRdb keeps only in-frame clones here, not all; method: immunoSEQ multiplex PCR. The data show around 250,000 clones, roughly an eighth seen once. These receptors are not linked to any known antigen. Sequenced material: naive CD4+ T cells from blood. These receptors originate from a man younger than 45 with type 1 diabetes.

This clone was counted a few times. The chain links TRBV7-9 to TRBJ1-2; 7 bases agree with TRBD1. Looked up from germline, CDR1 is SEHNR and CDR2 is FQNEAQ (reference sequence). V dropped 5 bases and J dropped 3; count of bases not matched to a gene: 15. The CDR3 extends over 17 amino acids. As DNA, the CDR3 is TGTGCCAGCAGCACACTCGCGACAGGGTGGGGGCACTATGGCTACACCTTC. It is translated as CASSTLATGWGHYGYTF.

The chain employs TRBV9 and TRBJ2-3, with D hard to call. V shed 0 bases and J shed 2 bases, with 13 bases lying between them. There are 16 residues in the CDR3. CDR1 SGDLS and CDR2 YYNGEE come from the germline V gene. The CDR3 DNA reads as TGTGCCAGCAGCGTAGGAGAGGTGGGTTACACAGATACGCAGTATTTT. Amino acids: CASSVGEVGYTDTQYF.

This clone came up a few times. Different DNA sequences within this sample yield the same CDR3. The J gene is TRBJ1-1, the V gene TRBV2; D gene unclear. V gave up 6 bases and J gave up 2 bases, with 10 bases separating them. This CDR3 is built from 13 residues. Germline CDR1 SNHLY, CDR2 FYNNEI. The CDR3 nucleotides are TGTGCCAGCAGGGGAGGATTAAACACTGAAGCTTTCTTT. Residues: CASRGGLNTEAFF.

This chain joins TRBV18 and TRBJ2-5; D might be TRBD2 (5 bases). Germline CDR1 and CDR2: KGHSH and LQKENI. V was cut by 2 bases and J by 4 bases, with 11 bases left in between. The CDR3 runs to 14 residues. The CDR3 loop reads CASSPDGVGETQYF. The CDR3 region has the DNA TGTGCCAGCTCACCAGACGGGGTCGGAGAGACCCAGTACTTC.

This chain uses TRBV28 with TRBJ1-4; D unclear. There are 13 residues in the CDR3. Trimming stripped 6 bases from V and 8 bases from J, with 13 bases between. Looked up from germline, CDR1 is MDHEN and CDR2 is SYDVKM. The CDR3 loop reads CASSLRPEEKLFF. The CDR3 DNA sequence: TGTGCCAGCAGCTTGCGGCCCGAGGAAAAACTGTTTTTT.

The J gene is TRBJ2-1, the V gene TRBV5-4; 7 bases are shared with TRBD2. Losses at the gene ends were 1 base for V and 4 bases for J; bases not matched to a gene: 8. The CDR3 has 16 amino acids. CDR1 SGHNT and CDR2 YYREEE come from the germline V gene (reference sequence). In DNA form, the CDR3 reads TGTGCCAGCAGCTTGTCCCTAGCGGCCGATTACAATGAGCAGTTCTTC. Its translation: CASSLSLAADYNEQFF.

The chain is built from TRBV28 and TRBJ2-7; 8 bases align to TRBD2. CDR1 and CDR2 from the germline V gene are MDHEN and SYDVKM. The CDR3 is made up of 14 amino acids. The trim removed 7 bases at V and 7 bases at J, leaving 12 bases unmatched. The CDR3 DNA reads TGTGCCAGCAACATAGCGGGACCCCCGGGGGAGCAGTACTTC. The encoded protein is CASNIAGPPGEQYF.

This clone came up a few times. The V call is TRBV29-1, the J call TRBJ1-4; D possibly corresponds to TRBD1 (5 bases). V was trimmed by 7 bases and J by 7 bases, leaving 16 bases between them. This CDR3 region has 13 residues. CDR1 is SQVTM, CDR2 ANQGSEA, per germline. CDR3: CSARVQDSEKLFF. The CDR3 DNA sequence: TGCAGCGCCAGAGTACAGGATAGTGAAAAACTGTTTTTT.

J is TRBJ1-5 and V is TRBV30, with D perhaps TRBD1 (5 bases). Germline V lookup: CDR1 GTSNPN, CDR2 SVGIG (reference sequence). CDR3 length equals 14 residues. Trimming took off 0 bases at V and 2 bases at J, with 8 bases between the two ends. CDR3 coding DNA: TGTGCCTGGAGTGTACAGACAGGCAATCAGCCCCAGCATTTT. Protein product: CAWSVQTGNQPQHF.

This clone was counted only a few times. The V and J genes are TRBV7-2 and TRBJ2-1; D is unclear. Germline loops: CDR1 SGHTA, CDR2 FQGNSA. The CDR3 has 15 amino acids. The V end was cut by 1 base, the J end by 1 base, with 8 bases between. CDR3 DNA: TGTGCCAGCAGCTTAGAAAGGAGTTCCTACAATGAGCAGTTCTTC. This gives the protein CASSLERSSYNEQFF.

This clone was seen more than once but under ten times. Written as DNA, the CDR3 is TGTGCCAGCAGTGCAGGGGTCAATCAGCCCCAGCATTTT. It codes for CASSAGVNQPQHF. V is TRBV7-8 and J is TRBJ1-5, with D perhaps matching TRBD1 (6 bases). V shed 6 bases and J shed 3 bases, with 9 bases lying between them. The CDR3 runs to 13 residues. Germline V CDR1 and CDR2: SGHVS, FQNEAQ.

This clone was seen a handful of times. The CDR3 sequence: CASSQGNDQPQHF. Written as DNA, the CDR3 is TGTGCCAGCTCACAGGGGAATGATCAGCCCCAGCATTTT. The chain links TRBV18 to TRBJ1-5; the D gene is possibly TRBD1 (5 bases). Trimming pared 4 bases from V and 5 bases from J, leaving 9 bases between. The CDR3 is 13 residues long. Germline values: CDR1 KGHSH, CDR2 LQKENI.

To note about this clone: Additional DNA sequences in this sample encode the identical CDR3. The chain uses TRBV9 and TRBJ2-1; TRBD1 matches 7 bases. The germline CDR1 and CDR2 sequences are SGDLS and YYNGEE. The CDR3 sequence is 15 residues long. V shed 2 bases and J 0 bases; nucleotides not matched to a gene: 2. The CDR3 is CASSVTGDSYNEQFF. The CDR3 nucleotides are TGTGCCAGCAGCGTTACAGGGGACTCCTACAATGAGCAGTTCTTC. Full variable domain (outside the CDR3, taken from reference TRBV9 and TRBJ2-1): DSGVTQTPKHLITATGQRVTLRCSPRSGDLSVYWYQQSLDQGLQFLIQYYNGEERAKGNILERFSAQQFPDLHSELNLSSLELGDSALYFCASSVTGDSYNEQFFGPGTRLTVL.

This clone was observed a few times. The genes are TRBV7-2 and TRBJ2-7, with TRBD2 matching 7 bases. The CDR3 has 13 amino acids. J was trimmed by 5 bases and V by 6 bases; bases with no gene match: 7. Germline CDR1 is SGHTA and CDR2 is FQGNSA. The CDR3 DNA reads TGTGCCAGCAGAAAGCGGGAAATCGACGAGCAGTACTTC. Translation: CASRKREIDEQYF.

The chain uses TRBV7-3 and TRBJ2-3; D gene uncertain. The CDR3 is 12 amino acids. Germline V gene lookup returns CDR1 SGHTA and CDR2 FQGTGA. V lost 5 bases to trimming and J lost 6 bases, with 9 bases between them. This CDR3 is CASSHYGDTQYF. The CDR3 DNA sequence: TGTGCCAGCAGCCATTATGGCGATACGCAGTATTTT.

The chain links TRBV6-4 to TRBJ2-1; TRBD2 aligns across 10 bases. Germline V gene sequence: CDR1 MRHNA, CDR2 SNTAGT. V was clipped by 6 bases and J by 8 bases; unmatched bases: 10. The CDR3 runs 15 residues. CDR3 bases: TGTGCCAGCAGGGAGGGCCCTAGCGGGGGCTATGAGCAGTTCTTC. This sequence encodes CASREGPSGGYEQFF.

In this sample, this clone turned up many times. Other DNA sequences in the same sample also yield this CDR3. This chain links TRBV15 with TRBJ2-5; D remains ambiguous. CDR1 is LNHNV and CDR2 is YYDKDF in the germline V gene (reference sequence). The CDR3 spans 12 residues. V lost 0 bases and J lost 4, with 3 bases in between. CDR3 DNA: TGTGCCACCAGCAGAGATCGAGAGACCCAGTACTTC. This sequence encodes CATSRDRETQYF.

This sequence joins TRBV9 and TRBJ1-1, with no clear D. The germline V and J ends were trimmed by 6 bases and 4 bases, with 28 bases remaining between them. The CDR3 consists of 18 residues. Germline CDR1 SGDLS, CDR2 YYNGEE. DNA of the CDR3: TGTGCCAGCACCTTAACTCCGGACGTTCGATCGGAGGGCACTGAAGCTTTCTTT. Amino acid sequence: CASTLTPDVRSEGTEAFF.

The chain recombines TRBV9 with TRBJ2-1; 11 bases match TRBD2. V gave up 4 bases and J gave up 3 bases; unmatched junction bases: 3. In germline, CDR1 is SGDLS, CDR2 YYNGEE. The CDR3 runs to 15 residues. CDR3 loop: CASSIGTSGYNEQFF. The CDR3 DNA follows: TGTGCCAGCAGCATAGGGACTAGCGGCTACAATGAGCAGTTCTTC. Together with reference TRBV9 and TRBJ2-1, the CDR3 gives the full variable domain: DSGVTQTPKHLITATGQRVTLRCSPRSGDLSVYWYQQSLDQGLQFLIQYYNGEERAKGNILERFSAQQFPDLHSELNLSSLELGDSALYFCASSIGTSGYNEQFFGPGTRLTVL.

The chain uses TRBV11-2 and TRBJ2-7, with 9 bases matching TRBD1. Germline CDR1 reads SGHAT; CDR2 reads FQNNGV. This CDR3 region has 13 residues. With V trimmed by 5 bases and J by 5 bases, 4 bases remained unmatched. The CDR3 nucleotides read TGTGCCAGCAGCCTAACAGGGGGCAACGAGCAGTACTTC. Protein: CASSLTGGNEQYF.

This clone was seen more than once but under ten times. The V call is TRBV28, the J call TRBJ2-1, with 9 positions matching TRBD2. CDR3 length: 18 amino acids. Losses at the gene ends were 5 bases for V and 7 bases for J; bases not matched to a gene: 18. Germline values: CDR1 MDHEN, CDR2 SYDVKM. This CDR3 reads CASSPTSGTLPGLNEQFF. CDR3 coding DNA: TGTGCCAGCAGTCCGACTAGCGGTACACTACCAGGGTTGAATGAGCAGTTCTTC. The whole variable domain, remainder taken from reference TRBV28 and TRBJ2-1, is DVKVTQSSRYLVKRTGEKVFLECVQDMDHENMFWYRQDPGLGLRLIYFSYDVKMKEKGDIPEGYSVSREKKERFSLILESASTNQTSMYLCASSPTSGTLPGLNEQFFGPGTRLTVL.

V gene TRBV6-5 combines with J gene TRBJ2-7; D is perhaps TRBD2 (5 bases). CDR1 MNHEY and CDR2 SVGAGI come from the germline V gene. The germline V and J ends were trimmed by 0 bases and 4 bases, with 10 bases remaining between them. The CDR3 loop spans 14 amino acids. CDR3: CASSYSVAGYEQYF. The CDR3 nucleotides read TGTGCCAGCAGTTACTCCGTGGCGGGTTACGAGCAGTACTTC.

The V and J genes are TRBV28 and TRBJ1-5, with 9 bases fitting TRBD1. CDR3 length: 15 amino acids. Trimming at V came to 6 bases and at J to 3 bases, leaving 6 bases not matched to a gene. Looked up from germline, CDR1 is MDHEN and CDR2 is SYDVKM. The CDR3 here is CASRLQGATNQPQHF. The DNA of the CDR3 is TGTGCCAGCAGATTACAGGGGGCAACCAATCAGCCCCAGCATTTT.

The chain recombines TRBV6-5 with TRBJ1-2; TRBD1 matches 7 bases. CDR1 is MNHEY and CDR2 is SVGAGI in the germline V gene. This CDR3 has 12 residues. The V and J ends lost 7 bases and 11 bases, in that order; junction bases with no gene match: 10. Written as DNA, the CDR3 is TGTGCCAGCATGGACAGGACCGGGAGTTACACCTTC. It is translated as CASMDRTGSYTF.

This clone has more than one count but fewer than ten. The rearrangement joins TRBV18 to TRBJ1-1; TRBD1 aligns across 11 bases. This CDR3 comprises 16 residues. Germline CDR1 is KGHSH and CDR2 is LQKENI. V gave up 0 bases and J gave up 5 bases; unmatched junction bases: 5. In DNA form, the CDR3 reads TGTGCCAGCTCACCACCGGGACAGGGGGTGCGAACTGAAGCTTTCTTT. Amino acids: CASSPPGQGVRTEAFF.